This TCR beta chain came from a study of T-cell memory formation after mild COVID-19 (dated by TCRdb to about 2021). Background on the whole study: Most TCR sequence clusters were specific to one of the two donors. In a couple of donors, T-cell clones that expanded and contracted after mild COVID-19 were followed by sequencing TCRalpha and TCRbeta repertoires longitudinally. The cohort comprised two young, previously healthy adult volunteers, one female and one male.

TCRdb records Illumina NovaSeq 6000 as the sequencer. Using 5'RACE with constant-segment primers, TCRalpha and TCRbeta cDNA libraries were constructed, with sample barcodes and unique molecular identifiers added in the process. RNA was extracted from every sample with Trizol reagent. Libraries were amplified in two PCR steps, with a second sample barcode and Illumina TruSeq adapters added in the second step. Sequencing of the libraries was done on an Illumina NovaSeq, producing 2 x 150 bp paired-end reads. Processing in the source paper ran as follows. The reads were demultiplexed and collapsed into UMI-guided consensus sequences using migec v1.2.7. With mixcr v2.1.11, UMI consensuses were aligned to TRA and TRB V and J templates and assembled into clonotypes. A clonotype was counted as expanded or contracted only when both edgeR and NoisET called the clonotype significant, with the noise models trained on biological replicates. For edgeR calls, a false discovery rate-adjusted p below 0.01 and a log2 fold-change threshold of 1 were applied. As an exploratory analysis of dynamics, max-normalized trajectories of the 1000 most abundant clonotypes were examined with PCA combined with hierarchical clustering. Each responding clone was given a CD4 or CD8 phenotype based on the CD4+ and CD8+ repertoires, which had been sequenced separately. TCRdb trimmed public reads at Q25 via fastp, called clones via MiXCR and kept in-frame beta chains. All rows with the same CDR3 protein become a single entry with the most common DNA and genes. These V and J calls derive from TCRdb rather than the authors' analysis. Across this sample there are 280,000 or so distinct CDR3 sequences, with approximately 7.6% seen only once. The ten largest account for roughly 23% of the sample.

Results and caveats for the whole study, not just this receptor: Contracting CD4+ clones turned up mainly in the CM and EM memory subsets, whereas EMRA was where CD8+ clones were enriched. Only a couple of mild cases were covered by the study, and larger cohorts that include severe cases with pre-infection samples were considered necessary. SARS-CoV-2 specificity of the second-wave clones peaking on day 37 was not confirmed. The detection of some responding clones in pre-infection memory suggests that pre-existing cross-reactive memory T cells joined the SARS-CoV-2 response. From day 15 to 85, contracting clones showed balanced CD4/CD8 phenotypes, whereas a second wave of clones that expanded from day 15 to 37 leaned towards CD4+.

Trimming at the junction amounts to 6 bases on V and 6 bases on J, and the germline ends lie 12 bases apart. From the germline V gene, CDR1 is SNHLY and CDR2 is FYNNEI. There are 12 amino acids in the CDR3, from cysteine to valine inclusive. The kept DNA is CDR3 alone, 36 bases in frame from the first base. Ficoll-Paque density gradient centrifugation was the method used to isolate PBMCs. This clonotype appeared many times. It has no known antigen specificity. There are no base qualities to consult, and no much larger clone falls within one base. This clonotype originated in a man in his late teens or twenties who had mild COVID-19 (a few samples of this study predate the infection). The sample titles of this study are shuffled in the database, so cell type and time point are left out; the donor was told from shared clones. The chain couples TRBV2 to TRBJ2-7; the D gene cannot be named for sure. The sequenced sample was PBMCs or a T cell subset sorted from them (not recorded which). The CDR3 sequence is CASRVEVGEQYV. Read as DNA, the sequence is TGTGCCAGCAGGGTTGAGGTGGGCGAGCAGTACGTC.